The 30 T cell receptor beta chains given below trace back to one sample, sequenced in a study of T-cell memory formation after mild COVID-19. One entry per CDR3 protein results from TCRdb running MiXCR on the 5' RACE reads. The sample holds a few hundred thousand distinct CDR3 sequences, roughly 17% seen once. The sample consisted of PBMCs or a T cell subset sorted from them (not recorded which). The receptors come from a man aged 18 to 35 who had mild COVID-19 (a few samples of this study predate the infection). Cell type and time point are not known.

V is TRBV9 and J is TRBJ1-1; TRBD1 might be the D (5 bases). With 6 bases removed from V and 0 bases from J, the gap between germline ends came to 18 bases. The germline gives CDR1 SGDLS, CDR2 YYNGEE. CDR3 length equals 16 residues. CDR3 bases: TGTGCCAGCAACAGACAGCCGCTCAATATGAACACTGAAGCTTTCTTT. Residues: CASNRQPLNMNTEAFF.

V usage is TRBV7-2 and J usage is TRBJ2-3; D is perhaps TRBD1 or TRBD2 (6 bases each). Germline CDR1 is SGHTA and CDR2 is FQGNSA. Trimming removed 6 bases at V and 3 bases at J, with 22 bases between. This CDR3 has 17 amino acids. CDR3 DNA sequence: TGTGCCAGCAGGAAGAGGGGTCTAGGGGGACTTACAGATACGCAGTATTTT. It translates to CASRKRGLGGLTDTQYF.

This chain uses TRBV7-9 with TRBJ2-1; 7 bases line up with TRBD1. The CDR3 runs to 13 residues. Germline CDR1 reads SEHNR; CDR2 reads FQNEAQ (reference sequence). J lost 9 bases, V lost 3 bases, and 5 bases had no gene match. The CDR3 loop reads CASSFRGGGEQFF. CDR3 nucleotides: TGTGCCAGCAGCTTCCGAGGGGGCGGTGAGCAGTTCTTC. The full variable domain, completed using reference TRBV7-9 and TRBJ2-1, is DTGVSQNPRHKITKRGQNVTFRCDPISEHNRLYWYRQTLGQGPEFLTYFQNEAQLEKSRLLSDRFSAERPKGSFSTLEIQRTEQGDSAMYLCASSFRGGGEQFFGPGTRLTVL.

There are many counts of this clonotype. The gene calls are TRBV12-3 or TRBV12-4 and TRBJ2-1; 8 bases agree with TRBD1. V shed 6 bases, J shed 10 bases, and the junction held 8 bases outside the gene matches. This CDR3 contains 13 residues. The CDR3 bases are TGTGCCAGCAGAAAAGACAGGGGATGGGAGCAGTTCTTC. Encoded protein: CASRKDRGWEQFF.

In this sample, this clonotype turned up a few times. J is TRBJ2-2 and V is TRBV20-1; 7 positions match TRBD2. Per germline, CDR1 DFQATT and CDR2 SNEGSKA (reference sequence). The J segment lost 0 bases and the V segment lost 4 bases, leaving 5 bases of the junction unmatched. The CDR3 extends over 15 amino acids. CDR3 DNA sequence: TGCAGTGCTACCGCCCGGGGGGCGAACACCGGGGAGCTGTTTTTT. This codes for CSATARGANTGELFF.

In this sample, this clonotype turned up a few times. The chain has TRBV5-1 and TRBJ2-1, with 9 bases lining up with TRBD1. The germline V gene has CDR1 SGHRS and CDR2 YFSETQ. This CDR3 is built from 16 residues. V was pared by 2 bases and J by 3 bases, with 6 bases of the junction left unmatched. The CDR3 spells CASSFTGTGNYNEQFF. CDR3 bases: TGCGCCAGCAGCTTTACCGGGACAGGGAACTACAATGAGCAGTTCTTC. Full variable domain (missing parts from reference TRBV5-1 and TRBJ2-1): KAGVTQTPRYLIKTRGQQVTLSCSPISGHRSVSWYQQTPGQGLQFLFEYFSETQRNKGNFPGRFSGRQFSNSRSEMNVSTLELGDSALYLCASSFTGTGNYNEQFFGPGTRLTVL.

This clonotype was counted only a few times. The chain joins TRBV4-2 to TRBJ2-5; 11 nucleotides match TRBD2. The CDR3 has 16 amino acids. The V and J ends lost 4 bases and 4 bases, in that order; junction bases with no gene match: 8. Per the germline V gene, CDR1 is LGHNA and CDR2 is YNFKEQ. The CDR3 DNA sequence: TGTGCCAGCAGCCCAGCGACTAGCGGGGTCGGAGAGACCCAGTACTTC. Translated, it gives CASSPATSGVGETQYF.

This clonotype was counted a few times. V is TRBV12-3 or TRBV12-4 and J is TRBJ2-1; D is possibly TRBD1 (6 bases). This CDR3 contains 15 residues. V gave up 5 bases and J gave up 0 bases, with 11 bases separating them. CDR3 in DNA: TGTGCCAGCAGTCCACAGGGATACTCCTACAATGAGCAGTTCTTC. Amino acids: CASSPQGYSYNEQFF.

In its sample, this clonotype was seen a few times. The J gene is TRBJ1-1, the V gene TRBV6-1; no clear D gene. V lost 4 bases, J lost 1 base, and 7 bases lay in between. Germline CDR1 is MNHNS and CDR2 is SASEGT. The CDR3 spans 13 residues. The CDR3 coding sequence is TGTGCCAGCAGTGGGGTGGGGAACACTGAAGCTTTCTTT. Its translation: CASSGVGNTEAFF.

This clonotype has only a few counts. V usage is TRBV7-9 and J usage is TRBJ1-1; D not certain. CDR1 is SEHNR and CDR2 is FQNEAQ in the germline V gene (reference sequence). This CDR3 comprises 17 residues. Trimming removed 3 bases from V and 1 base from J, with 18 bases in between. The CDR3 loop is CASSLAPVGYQNTEAFF. The DNA of the CDR3 is TGTGCCAGCAGCTTGGCTCCAGTGGGTTATCAGAACACTGAAGCTTTCTTT.

This clonotype was observed a handful of times. The chain links TRBV6-4 to TRBJ2-7, with D possibly matching TRBD1 (6 bases). The germline gives CDR1 MRHNA, CDR2 SNTAGT. CDR3 length equals 14 residues. With 2 bases removed from V and 6 bases from J, the gap between germline ends came to 14 bases. CDR3 nucleotides: TGTGCCAGCAGTGACCAACAGGGCGGTGTCGAGCAGTACGTC. Its protein is CASSDQQGGVEQYV.

V gene TRBV2 combines with J gene TRBJ2-5; D is undetermined. V was trimmed by 2 bases and J by 2 bases, leaving 6 bases between them. CDR3 size: 13 residues. Per germline, CDR1 SNHLY and CDR2 FYNNEI. CDR3 region: CASSEREQETQYF. The CDR3 nucleotides read TGTGCCAGCAGTGAAAGGGAACAAGAGACCCAGTACTTC.

The rearrangement uses TRBV6-6 and TRBJ1-5; the D gene is possibly TRBD1 (5 bases). CDR3 length: 13 residues. Trimming cost V 11 bases and J 2 bases, with 13 bases left between them. The germline V gene encodes CDR1 MNHNY and CDR2 SVGAGI (reference sequence). CDR3 protein: CAHSPGGNQPQHF. The DNA of the CDR3 is TGTGCCCATTCACCGGGGGGCAATCAGCCCCAGCATTTT.

The rearrangement joins TRBV6-5 to TRBJ1-2; a possible D gene is TRBD1 (6 bases). Germline values: CDR1 MNHEY, CDR2 SVGAGI. The CDR3 has 13 residues. V shed 5 bases and J shed 1 base, with 8 bases lying between them. CDR3 DNA sequence: TGTGCCAGCAGTAGGACAGATAACTATGGCTACACCTTC. Its protein product is CASSRTDNYGYTF.

The V call is TRBV6-6, the J call TRBJ1-1; D is perhaps TRBD1 (5 bases). The ends were cut back, 5 bases at V and 3 bases at J, with 16 bases in the middle. CDR3 length: 15 amino acids. Germline CDR1 and CDR2: MNHNY and SVGAGI (reference sequence). Written as DNA, the CDR3 is TGTGCCAGCAGTAATCGGGGATGGGACGACACTGAAGCTTTCTTT. Amino acid sequence: CASSNRGWDDTEAFF.

The rearrangement links TRBV6-5 to TRBJ2-5, with 7 nucleotides matching TRBD2. The ends lost 0 bases at V and 4 bases at J; junction bases unmatched: 5. CDR3 length: 15 residues. Looked up from germline, CDR1 is MNHEY and CDR2 is SVGAGI. CDR3 loop: CASSYSRLAVETQYF. The CDR3 DNA reads TGTGCCAGCAGTTACTCCCGACTAGCTGTAGAGACCCAGTACTTC.

This clonotype was counted a few times. The V gene is TRBV5-1, the J gene TRBJ2-7, with a possible D match to TRBD1 (5 bases). V lost 2 bases to trimming and J lost 7 bases, with 10 bases between them. The germline CDR1 and CDR2 sequences are SGHRS and YFSETQ. CDR3 size: 12 residues. DNA of the CDR3: TGCGCCAGCAGCTTCAGGGCTCAGGAGCAGTACTTC. It codes for CASSFRAQEQYF.

The chain employs TRBV15 and TRBJ2-3, with 11 bases fitting TRBD2. With 3 bases clipped from V and 4 bases from J, the junction kept 9 bases outside the gene matches. CDR1 and CDR2 from the germline V gene are LNHNV and YYDKDF (reference sequence). The length of the CDR3 is 17 residues. This CDR3 reads CATSSTVAGGPADTQYF. The CDR3 DNA follows: TGTGCCACCAGCAGCACTGTAGCGGGGGGGCCGGCAGATACGCAGTATTTT.

This clonotype was detected a few times. The V call is TRBV2, the J call TRBJ1-2; TRBD1 aligns across 8 bases. The CDR3 has 15 residues. Germline assignment: CDR1 SNHLY and CDR2 FYNNEI. V dropped 9 bases and J dropped 5; count of bases not matched to a gene: 14. The CDR3 coding sequence is TGTGCCAGGCAGGGGAACGGACAGGGAACATATGGCTACACCTTC. It translates to CARQGNGQGTYGYTF.

This clonotype occurred a few times. CDR3 protein: CASSPGQDSPLHF. The CDR3 nucleotides are TGTGCCAGCAGCCCTGGACAGGATTCACCCCTCCACTTT. This rearrangement joins TRBV5-6 to TRBJ1-6; 7 bases fit TRBD1. CDR3 length: 13 amino acids. In germline, CDR1 is SGHDT, CDR2 YYEEEE. Trimming cost V 4 bases and J 8 bases; bases outside gene matches: 3.

This clonotype was observed a few times. The rearrangement links TRBV3-1 to TRBJ1-1; D is possibly TRBD1 (5 bases). The V gene lost 3 bases and the J gene lost 6 bases, with 8 bases spanning the gap. This CDR3 has 12 residues. Germline V gene lookup returns CDR1 LGHDT and CDR2 YNNKEL (reference sequence). CDR3 nucleotides: TGTGCCAGCAGCCATTCCAGGGCTGAAGCTTTCTTT. It is translated as CASSHSRAEAFF.

The chain has TRBV2 and TRBJ2-1; maybe TRBD1 (5 bases). This CDR3 spans 13 amino acids. The germline V gene has CDR1 SNHLY and CDR2 FYNNEI. V gave up 6 bases and J gave up 4 bases, with 10 bases separating them. The CDR3 reads CASSRVRYNEQFF. The DNA for the CDR3 is TGTGCCAGCAGCAGGGTTCGGTACAATGAGCAGTTCTTC.

V is TRBV6-5 and J is TRBJ1-6; D gene unclear. Trimming stripped 1 base from V and 7 bases from J, with 17 bases between. The V gene's germline CDR1 is MNHEY and CDR2 SVGAGI. This CDR3 has 17 residues. In DNA, the CDR3 is TGTGCCAGCAGTTACTTTACGGCAGCTAATCTGAATTCACCCCTCCACTTT. Translated, it gives CASSYFTAANLNSPLHF.

This clonotype was picked up a small number of times. The rearrangement uses TRBV5-1 and TRBJ2-3; no firm D call. CDR3 length: 16 amino acids. Looked up from germline, CDR1 is SGHRS and CDR2 is YFSETQ. Trimming cost V 0 bases and J 1 base, with 12 bases left between them. The CDR3 region is CASSLEGGEGTDTQYF. DNA for the CDR3: TGCGCCAGCAGCTTGGAGGGCGGAGAAGGCACAGATACGCAGTATTTT.

This clonotype was detected a few times. The V and J genes are TRBV4-2 and TRBJ2-1; 13 nucleotides line up with TRBD2. The CDR3 is made up of 17 amino acids. Germline CDR1 LGHNA, CDR2 YNFKEQ. The trim removed 1 base at V and 6 bases at J, leaving 6 bases unmatched. CDR3 bases: TGTGCCAGCAGCCAAGGACGCACTAGCGGGGGGGTCAATGAGCAGTTCTTC. This sequence encodes CASSQGRTSGGVNEQFF.

CDR3 coding DNA: TGTGCCAGCAGTAGGACAGGGGATTGGACCGGGGAGCTGTTTTTT. The encoded protein is CASSRTGDWTGELFF. The chain joins TRBV27 to TRBJ2-2, with 9 nucleotides matching TRBD1. The CDR3 spans 15 residues. V was pared by 5 bases and J by 5 bases, with 6 bases of the junction left unmatched. CDR1 MNHEY and CDR2 SMNVEV come from the germline V gene (reference sequence).

The chain links TRBV7-8 to TRBJ2-5; 11 positions agree with TRBD2. V shed 8 bases, J shed 5 bases, and the junction held 7 bases outside the gene matches. The CDR3 has 14 amino acids. The germline V gene has CDR1 SGHVS and CDR2 FQNEAQ. The CDR3 DNA reads TGTGCCAGCGAAATGACTAGCGGGGAGGAGACCCAGTACTTC. This translates into CASEMTSGEETQYF.

This clonotype came up a few times. The J gene is TRBJ1-4, the V gene TRBV12-3 or TRBV12-4; 7 bases are shared with TRBD1. The junction had 10 bases not matched to a gene; V was cut back by 10 bases and J by 8 bases. This CDR3 comprises 13 residues. The CDR3 reads CATATGRGEKLFF. The DNA for the CDR3 is TGTGCCACCGCGACAGGGCGGGGGGAAAAACTGTTTTTT.

This clonotype was counted only a few times. The V gene is TRBV7-9, the J gene TRBJ2-3; D tentatively reads TRBD1 or TRBD2 (5 bases each). Trimming cost V 5 bases and J 8 bases, with 11 bases left between them. CDR3 length: 12 amino acids. Per the germline V gene, CDR1 is SEHNR and CDR2 is FQNEAQ (reference sequence). CDR3 DNA: TGTGCCAGCAGCCGGGACGCCCCTACGCAGTATTTT. Translating it yields CASSRDAPTQYF.

This clonotype was picked up a small number of times. The chain employs TRBV6-6 and TRBJ2-7, with D possibly TRBD2 on 5 matching bases. V lost 11 bases to trimming and J lost 2 bases, with 10 bases between them. This CDR3 region has 11 residues. Per germline, CDR1 MNHNY and CDR2 SVGAGI (reference sequence). In DNA, the CDR3 is TGTGCCGCGGGTAGCCCCTACGAGCAGTACTTC. Its protein is CAAGSPYEQYF.